The clone carrying this T cell receptor beta chain was observed at least ten times. Antigen: not known. V was clipped by 3 bases and J by 0 bases, with 14 bases between them. The CDR3 totals 17 residues. Germline CDR1 is SEHNR and CDR2 is FQNEAQ (reference sequence). Via MiXCR, TCRdb re-called the PCR reads, giving one row per CDR3 protein. The sample lists about 640,000 distinct CDR3 sequences; about 20% were seen once. These data belong to a study of molecular identifiers for immune sequencing clone quantification. Study-level findings and limits: Highly expanded clone sizes could be underestimated by identical TCR molecules that share a barcode. A single cell's spiked Jurkat TCR RNA was reportedly detectable among roughly 920,000 naive cells.

The source material was naive CD8+ T cells from blood, with Jurkat cell RNA spiked in. Subset noted: FACS-sorted CD8+CD4-CCR7+CD45RA+ naive T cells. The receptor was derived from a human donor in good health. Some libraries in this study had Jurkat cell RNA spiked in. The J gene is TRBJ1-4, the V gene TRBV7-9; no clear D. The chain's CDR3 is CASSFPRQATTNEKLFF. The CDR3 DNA follows: TGTGCCAGCAGCTTCCCTCGGCAGGCAACAACTAATGAAAAACTGTTTTTT.